These 8 T cell receptor beta chains were sequenced from one sample in a study of T cells in Graves' hyperthyroidism and ophthalmopathy. TCR beta CDR3 regions were amplified from RNA. Using the HTBI primer set, a first-round RT-PCR was run on the TCR CDR3. TCRdb reanalysed the multiplex PCR reads using MiXCR and keeps one entry per CDR3 protein. The table lists 400,000 or so distinct CDR3 sequences, roughly 15% of them singletons. Source material: blood. These TCRs come from a woman aged 55-69 years with Graves' ophthalmopathy.

This clonotype has only one observation. The chain joins TRBV19 to TRBJ2-5; 8 bases align to TRBD1. Germline trimming cut 6 bases from V and 5 bases from J; bases unmatched to any gene: 5. Germline CDR1 LNHDA, CDR2 SQIVND (reference sequence). The CDR3 length is 13 residues. The CDR3 region has the DNA TGTGCCAGTAGCCAGGGGGCGCGGGAGACCCAGTACTTC. The encoded protein is CASSQGARETQYF.

This clonotype has ten or more counts. The chain combines TRBV2 with TRBJ1-5; 7 nucleotides match TRBD1. V was pared by 5 bases and J by 3 bases, with 4 bases of the junction left unmatched. The CDR3 loop spans 14 amino acids. Germline V gives CDR1 SNHLY, CDR2 FYNNEI. The CDR3 DNA sequence: TGTGCCAGCAGTTTGGGACAGCTCAATCAGCCCCAGCATTTT. Residues: CASSLGQLNQPQHF. Full variable domain (rest looked up from reference TRBV2 and TRBJ1-5): EPEVTQTPSHQVTQMGQEVILRCVPISNHLYFYWYRQILGQKVEFLVSFYNNEISEKSEIFDDQFSVERPDGSNFTLKIRSTKLEDSAMYFCASSLGQLNQPQHFGDGTRLSIL.

This clonotype was found a few times. The chain recombines TRBV18 with TRBJ1-1, with no clear D. Trimming cost V 2 bases and J 4 bases, with 20 bases left between them. The CDR3 contains 17 residues. Germline loops: CDR1 KGHSH, CDR2 LQKENI. CDR3 amino acids: CASSPSGNRGWGTEAFF. CDR3 DNA sequence: TGTGCCAGCTCACCATCCGGGAACCGAGGATGGGGCACTGAAGCTTTCTTT. The full variable domain, in which reference TRBV18 and TRBJ1-1 provide the parts outside the CDR3, is NAGVMQNPRHLVRRRGQEARLRCSPMKGHSHVYWYRQLPEEGLKFMVYLQKENIIDESGMPKERFSAEFPKEGPSILRIQQVVRGDSAAYFCASSPSGNRGWGTEAFFGQGTRLTVV.

This clonotype was observed a handful of times. V and J are TRBV6-6 and TRBJ2-3; 10 bases are shared with TRBD2. The CDR3 totals 15 residues. The germline V gene has CDR1 MNHNY and CDR2 SVGAGI (reference sequence). The trim removed 2 bases at V and 4 bases at J, leaving 3 bases unmatched. The CDR3 bases are TGTGCCAGCAGTTACAGAGCGGGAGGGTCAGATACGCAGTATTTT. It is translated as CASSYRAGGSDTQYF.

This clonotype was recorded at least ten times. This chain uses TRBV3-1 with TRBJ2-1, with D possibly TRBD2 on 6 matching bases. This CDR3 spans 14 amino acids. V was pared by 4 bases and J by 7 bases, with 14 bases between. Germline CDR1 reads LGHDT; CDR2 reads YNNKEL (reference sequence). The DNA of the CDR3 is TGTGCCAGCAGCCTCGGACTACCGCCGAATGAGCAGTTCTTC. It specifies CASSLGLPPNEQFF.

This clonotype was seen at least ten times. The rearrangement uses TRBV15 and TRBJ2-1; D may be TRBD1 or TRBD2 (5 bases each). The germline V gene has CDR1 LNHNV and CDR2 YYDKDF (reference sequence). Trimming stripped 0 bases from V and 2 bases from J, with 14 bases between. The CDR3 covers 17 residues. In nucleotides, the CDR3 is TGTGCCACCAGCAGAGATTCCCCCGGGGCGGCCTACAATGAGCAGTTCTTC. Translating gives CATSRDSPGAAYNEQFF.

This clonotype was counted only a few times. The genes are TRBV10-2 and TRBJ2-3; D uncertain. The length of the CDR3 is 13 residues. Germline CDR1 reads WSHSY; CDR2 reads SAAADI. V lost 7 bases to trimming and J lost 6 bases, with 14 bases between them. CDR3 coding DNA: TGCGCCAGCATTATGGGTATGGGGGATACGCAGTATTTT. It specifies CASIMGMGDTQYF.

Of note for this clonotype: This may come from a read error, since a much larger clone is one base off. The J gene is TRBJ1-1, the V gene TRBV2; D is ambiguous. This CDR3 is 11 amino acids long. Germline lookup yields CDR1 SNHLY and CDR2 FYNNEI. The ends were cut back, 6 bases at V and 3 bases at J, with 5 bases in the middle. CDR3 coding DNA: TGTGCCAGCAGCTGGGACACTGAAGCTTTCTTT. Its translation: CASSWDTEAFF.